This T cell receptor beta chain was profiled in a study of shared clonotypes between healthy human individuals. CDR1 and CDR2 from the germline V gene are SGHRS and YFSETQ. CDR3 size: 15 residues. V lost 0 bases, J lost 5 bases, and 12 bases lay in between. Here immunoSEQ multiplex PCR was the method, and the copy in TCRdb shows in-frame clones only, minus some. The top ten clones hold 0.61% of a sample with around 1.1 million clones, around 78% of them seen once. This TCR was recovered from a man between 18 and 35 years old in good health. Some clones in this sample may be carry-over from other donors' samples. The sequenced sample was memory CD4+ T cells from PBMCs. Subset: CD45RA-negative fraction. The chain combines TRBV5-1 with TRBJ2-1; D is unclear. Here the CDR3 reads CASSLASGNHNEQFF. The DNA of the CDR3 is TGCGCCAGCAGCTTGGCGTCAGGCAACCACAATGAGCAGTTCTTC.